These 22 T cell receptor beta chains came from one sample sequenced in a study of post-analysis software for immune sequencing data. Prepared TCR beta cDNA libraries contained unique molecular identifiers. TCRdb fed the PCR reads into MiXCR, producing one record per CDR3 protein. Found here are some 700,000 distinct CDR3 sequences, around 60% of them singletons; the top ten hold about 10%. General study findings and limits: Elevated frequency relative to controls characterized 4 or 5 TRBV segments in patients, TRBV5-6, TRBV5-1 and TRBV20-1 among them.

These receptors have no identified antigens. Sequenced sample: blood. Receptors originate from a girl aged 2 to 10 with multiple sclerosis.

This clonotype was seen a handful of times. The chain joins TRBV28 to TRBJ1-2, with 8 bases fitting TRBD1. Germline values: CDR1 MDHEN, CDR2 SYDVKM. This CDR3 has 14 residues. The ends lost 2 bases at V and 4 bases at J; junction bases unmatched: 3. The CDR3 DNA reads as TGTGCCAGCAGTTTAGGACAGGGAGTCTATGGCTACACCTTC. Its protein product is CASSLGQGVYGYTF.

The chain carries TRBV12-5 and TRBJ1-6, with D possibly TRBD1 on 5 matching bases. V lost 0 bases and J lost 5, with 11 bases in between. The germline V gene encodes CDR1 LGHNT and CDR2 FRNRAP. This CDR3 is 16 amino acids long. DNA of the CDR3: TGTGCTAGTGGTTTGGTAAGGGCGACAGATAATTCACCCCTCCACTTT. Protein product: CASGLVRATDNSPLHF.

The rearrangement uses TRBV10-3 and TRBJ1-1, with D possibly matching TRBD1 (5 bases). The V and J ends lost 2 bases and 4 bases respectively, with 14 bases between them. Germline lookup yields CDR1 ENHRY and CDR2 SYGVKD. The CDR3 sequence is 15 residues long. The CDR3 coding sequence is TGTGCCATCAGTGAGGAGCGGGGCTGGGGCACTGAAGCTTTCTTT. This codes for CAISEERGWGTEAFF.

This clonotype was recorded a few times. The chain has TRBV29-1 and TRBJ2-5; 8 nucleotides agree with TRBD2. CDR3 size: 12 residues. Germline V CDR1 and CDR2: SQVTM, ANQGSEA. The V segment lost 3 bases and the J segment 5 bases; nucleotides outside the gene matches: 2. The chain's CDR3 is CSVDSGMETQYF. The CDR3 region has the DNA TGCAGCGTTGATAGCGGGATGGAGACCCAGTACTTC.

The count of this clonotype is one. The chain has TRBV30 and TRBJ1-6, with a tentative D call TRBD1 (6 bases). In germline, CDR1 is GTSNPN, CDR2 SVGIG (reference sequence). V lost 3 bases and J lost 10, with 16 bases in between. The CDR3 runs to 14 residues. CDR3 DNA sequence: TGTGCCTGGAGGTCGGGACAAAAAACATCACCCCTCCACTTT. It codes for CAWRSGQKTSPLHF.

This chain links TRBV12-3 or TRBV12-4 with TRBJ1-1; no definite D call. CDR3 length equals 13 residues. V gave up 5 bases and J gave up 6 bases, with 13 bases separating them. In DNA, the CDR3 is TGTGCCAGCAGTGCCGAGAGGTCCCCTGAAGCTTTCTTT. This translates into CASSAERSPEAFF.

This clonotype came up once. This rearrangement joins TRBV6-2 or TRBV6-3 to TRBJ2-3; D tentatively fits TRBD1 or TRBD2 (5 bases each). Trimming took 7 bases from V and 8 from J, leaving 25 bases between them. The CDR3 is 16 residues long. From germline, CDR1 is MNHEY and CDR2 SVGEGT. The CDR3 nucleotides are TGTGCCAGCACCGAACGGGACGCGCATTCGGAGAGTACGCAGTATTTT. Amino acids: CASTERDAHSESTQYF.

The V and J genes are TRBV6-6 and TRBJ2-5; 8 bases agree with TRBD1. CDR1 MNHNY and CDR2 SVGAGI come from the germline V gene (reference sequence). J was trimmed by 4 bases and V by 6 bases; bases with no gene match: 4. The CDR3 length is 13 residues. The CDR3 reads CASRLTGVETQYF. In DNA form, the CDR3 reads TGTGCCAGCAGGCTGACAGGGGTAGAGACCCAGTACTTC.

Of note for this clonotype: At one boundary the junction diverges from the germline segment, which might be a read error. CDR3 sequence (DNA): TGTGCCAGCACGGCGATTTACACAGTTACGCAGTATTTT. This translates into CASTAIYTVTQYF. This chain joins TRBV6-2 or TRBV6-3 and TRBJ2-3; D is unclear. Germline V gives CDR1 MNHEY, CDR2 SVGEGT. The CDR3 extends over 13 amino acids.

This clonotype was picked up a small number of times. The chain links TRBV2 to TRBJ1-2, with D unclear. Germline CDR1 is SNHLY and CDR2 is FYNNEI. CDR3 length: 10 amino acids. Trimming shortened V by 10 bases and J by 8 bases, and 11 bases separated the two germline ends. This CDR3 is CATRLPGYTF. The CDR3 coding sequence is TGTGCCACCCGACTTCCGGGCTACACCTTC. Filled out from reference TRBV2 and TRBJ1-2, the complete variable domain reads EPEVTQTPSHQVTQMGQEVILRCVPISNHLYFYWYRQILGQKVEFLVSFYNNEISEKSEIFDDQFSVERPDGSNFTLKIRSTKLEDSAMYFCATRLPGYTFGSGTRLTVV.

V and J are TRBV27 and TRBJ2-1, with D tentatively TRBD1 or TRBD2 (5 bases each). CDR1 and CDR2 (germline): MNHEY, SMNVEV (reference sequence). This CDR3 region has 16 residues. Trimming removed 1 base from V and 0 bases from J, with 10 bases in between. The CDR3 DNA reads as TGTGCCAGCAGTTTATTCCCGAGGGGCTCCTACAATGAGCAGTTCTTC. Translation: CASSLFPRGSYNEQFF.

The gene calls are TRBV20-1 and TRBJ2-7; D is ambiguous. V was pared by 6 bases and J by 3 bases, with 15 bases between. Germline CDR1 is DFQATT and CDR2 is SNEGSKA (reference sequence). The CDR3 loop spans 13 amino acids. DNA of the CDR3: TGCAGTGCCCAAATCGGCGGCTACTACGAGCAGTACTTC. As protein: CSAQIGGYYEQYF.

The chain couples TRBV6-6 to TRBJ1-5; D is uncertain. CDR1 is MNHNY and CDR2 is SVGAGI in the germline V gene (reference sequence). This CDR3 is built from 13 residues. The V and J ends lost 9 bases and 1 base respectively, with 10 bases between them. The CDR3 spells CASTGRSNQPQHF. The CDR3 DNA is TGTGCCAGTACGGGCCGAAGCAATCAGCCCCAGCATTTT.

This clonotype was found once. The rearrangement uses TRBV20-1 and TRBJ2-5; maybe TRBD1 (6 bases). Near its end, the DNA agrees better with TRBJ2-7, so the J call may be wrong. The length of the CDR3 is 15 residues. Germline-derived CDR1 and CDR2 are DFQATT and SNEGSKA (reference sequence). In nucleotides, the CDR3 is TGCAGTGCTAGAGATGCAGGACAGCTAGTTTCCGAGCAGTACTTC. Its translation: CSARDAGQLVSEQYF.

The V call is TRBV7-8, the J call TRBJ2-7, with TRBD1 identical over 12 bases. After removal of 3 bases from V and 6 bases from J, the junction contained 6 bases not matched to a gene. Per the germline V gene, CDR1 is SGHVS and CDR2 is FQNEAQ. The CDR3 totals 15 residues. CDR3 loop: CASSFPGQGAVEQYF. DNA of the CDR3: TGTGCCAGCAGCTTTCCGGGACAGGGGGCCGTCGAGCAGTACTTC.

V gene TRBV6-5 combines with J gene TRBJ1-2; TRBD1 might be the D (6 bases). This CDR3 comprises 14 residues. Germline CDR1 reads MNHEY; CDR2 reads SVGAGI. The germline V and J ends were trimmed by 7 bases and 2 bases, with 14 bases remaining between them. The CDR3 sequence is CASTTGQANYGYTF. Here the CDR3 DNA reads TGTGCCAGCACCACAGGGCAAGCGAACTATGGCTACACCTTC.

In this sample, this clonotype turned up many times. The rearrangement links TRBV6-2 or TRBV6-3 to TRBJ2-7; D is unclear. The V and J ends lost 5 bases and 1 base respectively, with 15 bases between them. This CDR3 has 15 amino acids. In germline, CDR1 is MNHEY, CDR2 SVGEGT. The CDR3 region has the DNA TGTGCCAGCAGTGTACTTCCGGACGGGTCCTACGAGCAGTACTTC. Protein product: CASSVLPDGSYEQYF.

This clonotype was observed a handful of times. The V call is TRBV20-1, the J call TRBJ1-5; D call uncertain. V shed 3 bases and J shed 3 bases, with 12 bases lying between them. The CDR3 extends over 14 amino acids. Germline values: CDR1 DFQATT, CDR2 SNEGSKA (reference sequence). CDR3 region: CSASPLRVNQPQHF. DNA for the CDR3: TGCAGTGCTAGTCCCCTGCGAGTCAATCAGCCCCAGCATTTT.

This clonotype appeared a few times. The chain couples TRBV10-2 to TRBJ2-1; 9 bases map to TRBD2. Germline CDR1 and CDR2: WSHSY and SAAADI. With V trimmed by 10 bases and J by 0 bases, 10 bases remained unmatched. The CDR3 has 16 residues. CDR3 in amino acids: CATSSAGGPSYNEQFF. CDR3 nucleotides: TGCGCCACCTCCTCAGCGGGGGGTCCCTCCTACAATGAGCAGTTCTTC.

There are a few counts of this clonotype. The chain recombines TRBV12-3 or TRBV12-4 with TRBJ2-4, with D hard to call. The CDR3 runs to 15 residues. The V end was cut by 8 bases, the J end by 1 base, with 15 bases between. The CDR3 DNA follows: TGTGCCAGCTGTCAGGCATTCGGGGCCAAAAACATTCAGTACTTC. It codes for CASCQAFGAKNIQYF.

The chain has TRBV7-2 and TRBJ1-5; weak D call: TRBD1 (5 bases). CDR3 length: 16 amino acids. The ends were cut back, 6 bases at V and 4 bases at J, with 19 bases in the middle. Germline-derived CDR1 and CDR2 are SGHTA and FQGNSA. CDR3 sequence reads: CASSPWTPGNNQPQHF. The CDR3 DNA follows: TGTGCCAGCAGTCCATGGACACCGGGGAATAATCAGCCCCAGCATTTT.

The V and J genes are TRBV10-3 and TRBJ2-1; 11 bases are a match to TRBD1. Germline loops: CDR1 ENHRY, CDR2 SYGVKD. With 6 bases clipped from V and 9 bases from J, the junction kept 7 bases outside the gene matches. This CDR3 region has 14 residues. The CDR3 DNA reads TGTGCCATCAGGGGGACAGGGGGGTCCGTTGAGCAGTTCTTC. Translation gives CAIRGTGGSVEQFF.